Below are 26 T cell receptor beta chains sequenced from a single sample in a study of cytomegalovirus exposure and HLA in healthy donors. The PCR contained 60 Vbeta and 13 Jbeta primers. The method was immunoSEQ multiplex PCR; TCRdb's version includes in-frame clones alone and lacks a portion of them. Of about 160,000 clones listed, 84% are singletons. Sequencing used PBMCs. The receptors stem from a man aged 45 to 65 in good health and CMV-seropositive.

The chain employs TRBV6-1 and TRBJ1-3; D is ambiguous. The CDR3 runs 14 residues. CDR1 and CDR2 from the germline V gene are MNHNS and SASEGT. The germline V and J ends were trimmed by 7 bases and 8 bases, with 18 bases remaining between them. In DNA, the CDR3 is TGTGCCAGCACTTCCGGGTCCTACGGGGACACCATATATTTT. Its protein is CASTSGSYGDTIYF.

This chain uses TRBV5-4 with TRBJ2-2, with 8 bases aligning to TRBD1. In germline, CDR1 is SGHNT, CDR2 YYREEE (reference sequence). The CDR3 is 15 amino acids. The V and J ends lost 4 bases and 5 bases, in that order; junction bases with no gene match: 7. CDR3 nucleotides: TGTGCCAGCAGCATTCCGGGACAGGCGACCGGGGAGCTGTTTTTT. It codes for CASSIPGQATGELFF.

The J gene is TRBJ2-2, the V gene TRBV2, with D possibly matching TRBD2 (5 bases). The CDR3 contains 18 residues. Between the trimmed V and J ends, which lost 3 bases and 1 base, there was a span of 18 bases. The germline gives CDR1 SNHLY, CDR2 FYNNEI. CDR3 nucleotide sequence: TGTGCCAGCAGTGAGCCCTCCATCGCGGGCCAGAACACCGGGGAGCTGTTTTTT. It translates to CASSEPSIAGQNTGELFF.

This chain connects TRBV5-4 to TRBJ2-1; TRBD1 matches 8 bases. CDR3 size: 16 residues. Germline CDR1 reads SGHNT; CDR2 reads YYREEE (reference sequence). The V segment lost 0 bases and the J segment 2 bases; nucleotides outside the gene matches: 4. CDR3 region: CASSLDGQGPYNEQFF. CDR3 DNA: TGTGCCAGCAGCTTGGATGGACAGGGCCCCTACAATGAGCAGTTCTTC.

V is TRBV5-6 and J is TRBJ1-2; no firm D call. Trimming took 1 base from V and 2 from J, leaving 12 bases between them. CDR3 size: 15 residues. Germline V gene sequence: CDR1 SGHDT, CDR2 YYEEEE. DNA for the CDR3: TGTGCCAGCAGCTTGAACGTGGGAGGGAACTATGGCTACACCTTC. Its translation: CASSLNVGGNYGYTF.

The chain employs TRBV5-5 and TRBJ2-3; 8 positions agree with TRBD2. The J segment lost 1 base and the V segment lost 4 bases, leaving 2 bases of the junction unmatched. The CDR3 is 14 amino acids. The germline gives CDR1 SGHKS, CDR2 YYEKEE (reference sequence). The CDR3 sequence: CASSLSGGTDTQYF. In DNA form, the CDR3 reads TGTGCCAGCAGCCTTAGCGGGGGCACAGATACGCAGTATTTT.

The chain links TRBV11-3 to TRBJ2-1, with TRBD1 matching 8 bases. Germline CDR1 is SGHNT and CDR2 is YENEEA. The trim removed 5 bases at V and 5 bases at J, leaving 8 bases unmatched. The CDR3 has 15 amino acids. The CDR3 bases are TGTGCCAGCAGCCCTACGGGACAGGTTAACAATGAGCAGTTCTTC. This sequence encodes CASSPTGQVNNEQFF.

V and J are TRBV29-1 and TRBJ1-1; D ambiguous. The CDR3 has 12 amino acids. Deletions cut 7 bases from V and 3 bases from J, with 12 bases between. Germline-derived CDR1 and CDR2 are SQVTM and ANQGSEA. The DNA for the CDR3 is TGCAGCGCTGTAAGAGGATACACTGAAGCTTTCTTT. Amino acids: CSAVRGYTEAFF.

This clone was picked up a small number of times. The chain carries TRBV6-5 and TRBJ1-4, with a weak D call TRBD1 (5 bases). The CDR3 has 13 residues. V gave up 10 bases and J gave up 4 bases, with 13 bases separating them. CDR1 and CDR2 (germline): MNHEY, SVGAGI. The CDR3: CAIVGGGNEKLFF. The CDR3 nucleotides read TGTGCCATAGTTGGGGGAGGTAATGAAAAACTGTTTTTT.

The chain employs TRBV4-2 and TRBJ1-2; 7 bases line up with TRBD1. The CDR3 runs to 19 residues. Trimming removed 2 bases from V and 2 bases from J; junction bases left unmatched: 17. Germline V gene sequence: CDR1 LGHNA, CDR2 YNFKEQ. Here the CDR3 DNA reads TGTGCCAGCAGCCAACATGTCGGGACAGTCGACGCCATGAACTATGGCTACACCTTC. This translates into CASSQHVGTVDAMNYGYTF.

V usage is TRBV13 and J usage is TRBJ1-1; a possible D gene is TRBD1 (5 bases). Trimming took 5 bases from V and 3 from J, leaving 13 bases between them. This CDR3 comprises 14 residues. The germline V gene encodes CDR1 PRHDT and CDR2 FYEKMQ (reference sequence). CDR3 loop: CASSRQGEDTEAFF. The DNA for the CDR3 is TGTGCCAGCAGCCGCCAAGGGGAGGACACTGAAGCTTTCTTT.

V and J are TRBV27 and TRBJ1-6; D might be TRBD1 (5 bases). V lost 7 bases and J lost 7, with 17 bases in between. This CDR3 region has 15 residues. Germline values: CDR1 MNHEY, CDR2 SMNVEV (reference sequence). CDR3 nucleotides: TGTGCCAGCACTCCCTATCGGGGGGGGAATTCACCCCTCCACTTT. Its protein product is CASTPYRGGNSPLHF.

This CDR3 reads CATSRDMAYGYTF. The CDR3 coding sequence is TGTGCCACCAGCAGAGATATGGCCTATGGCTACACCTTC. The V and J genes are TRBV15 and TRBJ1-2; the D is unclear. Germline V gives CDR1 LNHNV, CDR2 YYDKDF (reference sequence). V gave up 0 bases and J gave up 4 bases, with 6 bases separating them. This CDR3 has 13 residues.

The chain couples TRBV29-1 to TRBJ2-2; 10 nucleotides agree with TRBD2. Germline loops: CDR1 SQVTM, CDR2 ANQGSEA. Unmatched junction bases numbered 0, after V lost 6 bases and J lost 5 bases. This CDR3 region has 12 residues. This CDR3 is CSVAGGTGELFF. The CDR3 region has the DNA TGCAGCGTAGCGGGGGGGACCGGGGAGCTGTTTTTT.

V gene TRBV11-2 combines with J gene TRBJ2-5, with TRBD2 matching over 12 bases. Per the germline V gene, CDR1 is SGHAT and CDR2 is FQNNGV. V lost 4 bases to trimming and J lost 5 bases; unmatched junction nucleotides: 8. The CDR3 is made up of 16 amino acids. CDR3 region: CASSSELAGGLETQYF. The CDR3 nucleotides are TGTGCCAGCAGCTCCGAACTAGCGGGAGGTTTGGAGACCCAGTACTTC.

The chain joins TRBV18 to TRBJ2-2; 8 nucleotides line up with TRBD1. The germline V gene encodes CDR1 KGHSH and CDR2 LQKENI. V lost 2 bases and J lost 1; bases outside the gene matches: 9. The length of the CDR3 is 18 residues. The DNA for the CDR3 is TGTGCCAGCTCACCAGACCCTTTTACAGGGGGGAACACCGGGGAGCTGTTTTTT. It codes for CASSPDPFTGGNTGELFF.

The chain uses TRBV5-1 and TRBJ2-3, with 7 bases fitting TRBD1. V was clipped by 2 bases and J by 0 bases; unmatched bases: 6. The germline CDR1 and CDR2 sequences are SGHRS and YFSETQ. CDR3 length: 16 amino acids. This CDR3 reads CASSLGDRISTDTQYF. CDR3 nucleotide sequence: TGCGCCAGCAGCTTAGGGGACAGAATTAGCACAGATACGCAGTATTTT.

CDR3 in amino acids: CASSLLRDSHLGPQHF. CDR3 sequence (DNA): TGTGCCAGCAGTTTATTGAGGGACAGCCACCTCGGGCCCCAGCATTTT. The chain links TRBV27 to TRBJ1-5; 7 bases align to TRBD1. The CDR3 extends over 16 amino acids. CDR1 and CDR2 from the germline V gene are MNHEY and SMNVEV (reference sequence). The ends lost 1 base at V and 9 bases at J; junction bases unmatched: 12.

The V and J genes are TRBV12-1 and TRBJ2-3; TRBD2 is the table's D call, not checked against the DNA. TRBV12-1 is a listed pseudogene. The CDR3 runs to 16 residues. The CDR3 loop is CASSCLAGGPKDTQYF. CDR3 nucleotide sequence: TGTGCCAGCAGCTGCCTAGCGGGAGGGCCGAAAGATACGCAGTATTTT.

This chain uses TRBV2 with TRBJ2-2, with a weak D call TRBD1 (6 bases). The V gene's germline CDR1 is SNHLY and CDR2 FYNNEI. V gave up 6 bases and J gave up 1 base, with 9 bases separating them. There are 14 residues in the CDR3. The CDR3 spells CASREDRNTGELFF. The CDR3 region has the DNA TGTGCCAGCAGAGAGGACAGGAACACCGGGGAGCTGTTTTTT.

J is TRBJ2-7 and V is TRBV2; TRBD2 aligns across 11 bases. The V and J ends lost 3 bases and 0 bases, in that order; junction bases with no gene match: 13. Germline V gene data show CDR1 as SNHLY and CDR2 as FYNNEI. CDR3 length: 19 residues. The CDR3 coding sequence is TGTGCCAGCAGTGACCCCCAGACTAGCGGGGCTACTAGCTCCTACGAGCAGTACGTC. Translation gives CASSDPQTSGATSSYEQYV.

V is TRBV18 and J is TRBJ1-1; D uncertain. The CDR3 totals 14 residues. Between the trimmed V and J ends, which lost 0 bases and 0 bases, there was a span of 5 bases. CDR1 KGHSH and CDR2 LQKENI come from the germline V gene. CDR3 DNA sequence: TGTGCCAGCTCACCACCTTTCATGAACACTGAAGCTTTCTTT. Its translation: CASSPPFMNTEAFF.

V and J are TRBV5-6 and TRBJ1-2; tentative D call: TRBD1 (6 bases). This CDR3 has 14 residues. V was cut by 2 bases and J by 0 bases, with 8 bases left in between. Germline V lookup: CDR1 SGHDT, CDR2 YYEEEE. CDR3 amino acids: CASSLQGPNYGYTF. As DNA, the CDR3 is TGTGCCAGCAGCTTACAGGGCCCTAACTATGGCTACACCTTC.

With respect to this clone: At one end the junction does not follow the germline gene, possibly because of a read error. The J gene is TRBJ1-1, the V gene TRBV7-9; 9 positions agree with TRBD1. CDR1 is SEHNR and CDR2 is FQNEAQ in the germline V gene (reference sequence). This CDR3 has 17 residues. CDR3 nucleotide sequence: TGTTCCAGCAGCCCTGACAGGGGGACGGAGCGTGGCACTGAAGCTTTCTTT. It codes for CSSSPDRGTERGTEAFF. Full variable domain (missing parts from reference TRBV7-9 and TRBJ1-1): DTGVSQNPRHKITKRGQNVTFRCDPISEHNRLYWYRQTLGQGPEFLTYFQNEAQLEKSRLLSDRFSAERPKGSFSTLEIQRTEQGDSAMYLCSSSPDRGTERGTEAFFGQGTRLTVV.

This rearrangement joins TRBV25-1 to TRBJ2-3, with TRBD1 as a possible D gene (6 bases). V was trimmed by 8 bases and J by 0 bases, leaving 15 bases between them. Germline V gene lookup returns CDR1 MGHDK and CDR2 SYGVNS. The CDR3 sequence is 15 residues long. The CDR3 spells CASRGSDRSTDTQYF. The CDR3 bases are TGTGCCAGCCGGGGATCGGACAGAAGCACAGATACGCAGTATTTT.

The chain employs TRBV10-2 and TRBJ2-1; TRBD1 might be the D (6 bases). Germline CDR1 and CDR2: WSHSY and SAAADI. CDR3 length equals 15 residues. V was trimmed by 8 bases and J by 0 bases, leaving 14 bases between them. The DNA for the CDR3 is TGCGCCAGCCTGGACAGTTTCAGCTCCTACAATGAGCAGTTCTTC. Amino acids: CASLDSFSSYNEQFF.